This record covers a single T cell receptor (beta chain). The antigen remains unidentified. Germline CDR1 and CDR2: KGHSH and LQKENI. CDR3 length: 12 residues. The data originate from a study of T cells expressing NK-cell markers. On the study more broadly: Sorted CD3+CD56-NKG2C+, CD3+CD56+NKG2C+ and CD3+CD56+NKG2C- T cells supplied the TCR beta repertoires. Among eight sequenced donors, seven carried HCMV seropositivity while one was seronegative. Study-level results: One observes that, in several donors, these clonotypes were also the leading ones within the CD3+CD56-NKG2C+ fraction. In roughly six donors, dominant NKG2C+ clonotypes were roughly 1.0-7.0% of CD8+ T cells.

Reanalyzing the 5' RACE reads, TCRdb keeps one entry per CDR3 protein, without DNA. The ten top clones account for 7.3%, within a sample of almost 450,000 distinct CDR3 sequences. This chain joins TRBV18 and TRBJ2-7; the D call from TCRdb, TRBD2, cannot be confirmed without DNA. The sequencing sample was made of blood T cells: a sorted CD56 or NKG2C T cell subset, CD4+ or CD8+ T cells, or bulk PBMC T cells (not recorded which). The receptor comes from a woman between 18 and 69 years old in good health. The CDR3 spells CASSGGNNEQYF.